A single sample is the source of the 30 T cell receptor beta chains below, sequenced in a study of T-cell reconstitution after alpha-beta-depleted transplantation in children. Preparation of the TCRbeta library used unique molecular identifiers. TCRdb fed the PCR reads into MiXCR, producing one record per CDR3 protein. The sample lists about 360,000 distinct CDR3 sequences, about 14% occurring once. The input for sequencing was PBMCs, taken from the stem cell graft. The receptors stem from a human donor who donated a stem cell graft to a child with Fanconi anemia.

Only a few counts were recorded for this clonotype. The chain employs TRBV7-6 and TRBJ1-3; D not certain. Germline V lookup: CDR1 SGHVS, CDR2 FNYEAQ. Trimming removed 2 bases at V and 0 bases at J, with 11 bases between. The CDR3 is 16 residues long. The CDR3 region has the DNA TGTGCCAGCAGCTTAAACGACGCCGGCTCTGGAAACACCATATATTTT. Protein sequence: CASSLNDAGSGNTIYF.

This clonotype has a handful of counts. This chain joins TRBV7-2 and TRBJ2-4; TRBD1 aligns across 7 bases. V lost 3 bases to trimming and J lost 6 bases; unmatched junction nucleotides: 8. CDR3 length: 15 amino acids. CDR1 and CDR2 from the germline V gene are SGHTA and FQGNSA. CDR3 loop: CASSFAGTEVNIQYF. The CDR3 nucleotides are TGTGCCAGCAGCTTTGCCGGGACAGAGGTAAACATTCAGTACTTC.

The chain uses TRBV7-8 and TRBJ1-1; no definite D call. Trimming pared 6 bases from V and 5 bases from J, leaving 13 bases between. This CDR3 is built from 13 residues. The germline gives CDR1 SGHVS, CDR2 FQNEAQ. CDR3 nucleotides: TGTGCCAGCAGTGCTTCTCGGGGAACTGAAGCTTTCTTT. This gives the protein CASSASRGTEAFF. Full variable domain (missing parts from reference TRBV7-8 and TRBJ1-1): GAGVSQSPRYKVAKRGQDVALRCDPISGHVSLFWYQQALGQGPEFLTYFQNEAQLDKSGLPSDRFFAERPEGSVSTLKIQRTQQEDSAVYLCASSASRGTEAFFGQGTRLTVV.

The V call is TRBV5-1, the J call TRBJ1-3, with D unclear. Germline CDR1 reads SGHRS; CDR2 reads YFSETQ. CDR3 length: 14 residues. With 0 bases removed from V and 3 bases from J, the gap between germline ends came to 7 bases. The DNA of the CDR3 is TGCGCCAGCAGCTTGGGGGCTAGTGGAAACACCATATATTTT. It translates to CASSLGASGNTIYF. Supplemented by reference TRBV5-1 and TRBJ1-3, the full variable domain reads KAGVTQTPRYLIKTRGQQVTLSCSPISGHRSVSWYQQTPGQGLQFLFEYFSETQRNKGNFPGRFSGRQFSNSRSEMNVSTLELGDSALYLCASSLGASGNTIYFGEGSWLTVV.

This clonotype was detected many times. This chain connects TRBV29-1 to TRBJ1-1, with 9 bases lining up with TRBD1. Germline V gene lookup returns CDR1 SQVTM and CDR2 ANQGSEA. The trim removed 8 bases at V and 4 bases at J, leaving 8 bases unmatched. This CDR3 is 13 amino acids long. Written as DNA, the CDR3 is TGCAGCACCTCCGGGACAGGGTTCACTGAAGCTTTCTTT. Protein: CSTSGTGFTEAFF.

This clonotype showed up just a few times. The genes are TRBV12-3 or TRBV12-4 and TRBJ1-5; 8 nucleotides line up with TRBD1. Unmatched junction bases numbered 11, after V lost 4 bases and J lost 6 bases. This CDR3 comprises 16 residues. Here the CDR3 DNA reads TGTGCCAGCAGTTGGATGCCAGGGGGCTACGGTCAGCCCCAGCATTTT. Translating it yields CASSWMPGGYGQPQHF.

The chain couples TRBV7-8 to TRBJ2-3; D gene unclear. The CDR3 consists of 14 residues. Germline loops: CDR1 SGHVS, CDR2 FQNEAQ. Between the trimmed V and J ends, which lost 0 bases and 1 base, there was a span of 5 bases. In DNA, the CDR3 is TGTGCCAGCAGCTTAGCCGTCGGCACAGATACGCAGTATTTT. The encoded protein is CASSLAVGTDTQYF.

This clonotype was seen ten or more times. The genes are TRBV29-1 and TRBJ1-1; D is perhaps TRBD1 (5 bases). The germline V and J ends were trimmed by 7 bases and 8 bases, with 14 bases remaining between them. Germline loops: CDR1 SQVTM, CDR2 ANQGSEA. The CDR3 loop spans 11 amino acids. The CDR3 protein is CSGRDGGEAFF. The DNA of the CDR3 is TGCAGCGGGAGGGACGGAGGGGAAGCTTTCTTT.

The V and J genes are TRBV6-1 and TRBJ1-1; 8 nucleotides agree with TRBD1. The ends lost 10 bases at V and 10 bases at J; junction bases unmatched: 17. The CDR3 totals 14 residues. Germline loops: CDR1 MNHNS, CDR2 SASEGT. CDR3 coding DNA: TGTGCCACCGATCCCCAAAGGGCTACAGGGGGAGCTTTCTTT. Protein sequence: CATDPQRATGGAFF.

The CDR3 coding sequence is TGCAGTGCTAGCGCCTCAGGATGGGACGGACGAGGGGATGAGCAGTTCTTC. Residues: CSASASGWDGRGDEQFF. The genes are TRBV20-1 and TRBJ2-1; the D call may be TRBD1 or TRBD2 (5 bases each). Germline assignment: CDR1 DFQATT and CDR2 SNEGSKA (reference sequence). The CDR3 spans 17 residues. V was shortened by 3 bases and J by 8 bases, with 26 bases between the two germline ends.

The V and J genes are TRBV2 and TRBJ1-2; D is perhaps TRBD1 (6 bases). The CDR3 runs to 15 residues. Germline lookup yields CDR1 SNHLY and CDR2 FYNNEI. Trimming left V 4 bases short and J 7 bases short, with 19 bases between. The CDR3 DNA is TGTGCCAGCAGTGGATTGGGGGGCGCCTATTTTGGCTACACCTTC. Amino acids: CASSGLGGAYFGYTF.

In its sample, this clonotype was seen a few times. The rearrangement joins TRBV4-2 to TRBJ2-2, with 9 bases that match TRBD1. Germline trimming cut 4 bases from V and 2 bases from J; bases unmatched to any gene: 11. This CDR3 has 18 residues. Germline V gives CDR1 LGHNA, CDR2 YNFKEQ. The CDR3 sequence: CASSRFHRDRVNTGELFF. CDR3 nucleotide sequence: TGTGCCAGCAGCCGATTCCACCGGGACAGGGTAAACACCGGGGAGCTGTTTTTT.

J is TRBJ2-3 and V is TRBV10-3, with 9 bases aligning to TRBD1. CDR1 ENHRY and CDR2 SYGVKD come from the germline V gene. CDR3 length: 15 amino acids. After removal of 6 bases from V and 8 bases from J, the junction contained 12 bases not matched to a gene. This CDR3 is CAIRGQGSSSGTQYF. The CDR3 DNA follows: TGTGCCATCAGGGGACAGGGTTCTTCGTCTGGTACGCAGTATTTT.

This chain uses TRBV7-2 with TRBJ2-1, with D hard to call. The CDR3 totals 15 residues. CDR1 is SGHTA and CDR2 is FQGNSA in the germline V gene. The germline V and J ends were trimmed by 2 bases and 5 bases, with 13 bases remaining between them. The CDR3 DNA reads as TGTGCCAGCAGCTTATCCCCTATTCCCCACAATGAGCAGTTCTTC. Translation: CASSLSPIPHNEQFF.

This clonotype was seen many times. The chain joins TRBV6-2 or TRBV6-3 to TRBJ1-2, with 7 bases matching TRBD1. Per the germline V gene, CDR1 is MNHEY and CDR2 is SVGEGT. The junction had 3 bases not matched to a gene; V was cut back by 7 bases and J by 4 bases. This CDR3 has 12 residues. The CDR3 is CASNPGGYGYTF. CDR3 coding DNA: TGTGCCAGCAACCCAGGGGGCTATGGCTACACCTTC.

This clonotype was observed at least ten times. The chain is built from TRBV12-3 or TRBV12-4 and TRBJ1-6, with 11 bases identical to TRBD1. V trimming: 5 bases; J trimming: 13 bases; junction bases outside the gene matches: 7. The CDR3 sequence is 14 residues long. The CDR3 spells CASSPGQGGHPLHF. CDR3 DNA sequence: TGTGCCAGCAGTCCGGGACAGGGGGGGCACCCCCTCCACTTT.

This clonotype has just a few counts. V usage is TRBV5-1 and J usage is TRBJ1-1; 10 bases map to TRBD1. In germline, CDR1 is SGHRS, CDR2 YFSETQ. V gave up 2 bases and J gave up 2 bases; unmatched junction bases: 6. The CDR3 is 16 amino acids. CDR3 sequence reads: CASSLLTGGLNTEAFF. CDR3 DNA: TGCGCCAGCAGCTTATTGACAGGGGGCCTCAACACTGAAGCTTTCTTT. Full variable domain (outside the CDR3, taken from reference TRBV5-1 and TRBJ1-1): KAGVTQTPRYLIKTRGQQVTLSCSPISGHRSVSWYQQTPGQGLQFLFEYFSETQRNKGNFPGRFSGRQFSNSRSEMNVSTLELGDSALYLCASSLLTGGLNTEAFFGQGTRLTVV.

This clonotype occurred a few times. CDR3 protein: CASSREWGTDTQYF. DNA of the CDR3: TGTGCCAGCAGCCGGGAATGGGGCACAGATACGCAGTATTTT. The V gene is TRBV7-8, the J gene TRBJ2-3; D might be TRBD2 (5 bases). CDR3 size: 14 residues. The V gene's germline CDR1 is SGHVS and CDR2 FQNEAQ. V was trimmed by 5 bases and J by 1 base, leaving 10 bases between them.

The chain links TRBV27 to TRBJ1-5, with a tentative D call TRBD1 (5 bases). V was shortened by 6 bases and J by 6 bases, with 15 bases between the two germline ends. The CDR3 extends over 14 amino acids. Germline CDR1 is MNHEY and CDR2 is SMNVEV (reference sequence). CDR3 DNA sequence: TGTGCCAGCAGACGGGGGGGGGTGGGTCAGCCCCAGCATTTT. It yields the protein CASRRGGVGQPQHF.

This clonotype was counted at least ten times. The chain recombines TRBV6-5 with TRBJ2-3; D may be TRBD2 (6 bases). The CDR3 is made up of 15 amino acids. Germline V gene lookup returns CDR1 MNHEY and CDR2 SVGAGI. Deletions cut 8 bases from V and 0 bases from J, with 15 bases between. DNA for the CDR3: TGTGCCAGCCGCAGAATGGGGGGAAGCACAGATACGCAGTATTTT. Amino acids: CASRRMGGSTDTQYF.

This clonotype has only a few counts. The genes are TRBV5-1 and TRBJ1-5; 9 bases map to TRBD1. The CDR3 has 15 amino acids. Germline CDR1 SGHRS, CDR2 YFSETQ. With 4 bases clipped from V and 5 bases from J, the junction kept 7 bases outside the gene matches. CDR3 sequence (DNA): TGCGCCAGCAGCGCCACAGGGGGCGGTGATCAGCCCCAGCATTTT. It specifies CASSATGGGDQPQHF.

The chain has TRBV12-3 or TRBV12-4 and TRBJ2-1; D is undetermined. The CDR3 sequence is 13 residues long. V dropped 8 bases and J dropped 2 bases, with 10 bases sitting between them. CDR3 region: CASARYAYNEQFF. Here the CDR3 DNA reads TGTGCCAGCGCGCGTTACGCCTACAATGAGCAGTTCTTC.

The rearrangement joins TRBV7-9 to TRBJ2-1, with 7 bases aligning to TRBD2. Germline CDR1 SEHNR, CDR2 FQNEAQ (reference sequence). V was clipped by 5 bases and J by 8 bases; unmatched bases: 6. The CDR3 is made up of 13 amino acids. CDR3 amino acids: CASSPWGRDEQFF. DNA of the CDR3: TGTGCCAGCAGCCCCTGGGGGAGGGATGAGCAGTTCTTC.

The chain uses TRBV11-1 and TRBJ2-1; TRBD2 aligns across 7 bases. Trimming took 9 bases from V and 0 from J; bases not matched to a gene: 2. Germline V gives CDR1 SGHAT, CDR2 FQDESV (reference sequence). CDR3 length: 13 residues. Here the CDR3 DNA reads TGTGCCAGGGGGGGGGGCTCCTACAATGAGCAGTTCTTC. The encoded protein is CARGGGSYNEQFF.

This clonotype was picked up a small number of times. This rearrangement joins TRBV5-1 to TRBJ2-2, with 7 bases lining up with TRBD1. The length of the CDR3 is 15 residues. Germline values: CDR1 SGHRS, CDR2 YFSETQ. With V trimmed by 2 bases and J by 2 bases, 3 bases remained unmatched. CDR3 nucleotides: TGCGCCAGCAGCTTCGGGACAGTTAACACCGGGGAGCTGTTTTTT. This sequence encodes CASSFGTVNTGELFF.

This clonotype was detected only a few times. J is TRBJ2-4 and V is TRBV4-1, with a tentative D call TRBD2 (6 bases). Germline loops: CDR1 MGHRA, CDR2 YSYEKL. This CDR3 is built from 17 residues. V was shortened by 4 bases and J by 0 bases, with 16 bases between the two germline ends. CDR3 nucleotide sequence: TGCGCCAGCAGCCCGATGGGGGGTACGTTAGCCAAAAACATTCAGTACTTC. Its translation: CASSPMGGTLAKNIQYF.

In its sample, this clonotype was seen many times. The chain has TRBV29-1 and TRBJ1-4, with D possibly being TRBD1 (6 bases). V was shortened by 4 bases and J by 3 bases, with 9 bases between the two germline ends. CDR1 and CDR2 from the germline V gene are SQVTM and ANQGSEA. The CDR3 runs to 13 residues. CDR3 region: CSVAGASNEKLFF. The DNA for the CDR3 is TGCAGCGTTGCGGGGGCGTCTAATGAAAAACTGTTTTTT.

This clonotype came up many times. The chain recombines TRBV20-1 with TRBJ1-1; D remains unclear. CDR1 DFQATT and CDR2 SNEGSKA come from the germline V gene (reference sequence). The length of the CDR3 is 14 residues. V lost 1 base and J lost 4, with 13 bases in between. Written as DNA, the CDR3 is TGCAGTGCTAGAGTAGGTGGAGTGAGCACTGAAGCTTTCTTT. Protein product: CSARVGGVSTEAFF.

This clonotype was seen many times. V gene TRBV24-1 combines with J gene TRBJ2-1; D is perhaps TRBD1 or TRBD2 (5 bases each). This CDR3 region has 13 residues. Germline CDR1 reads KGHDR; CDR2 reads SFDVKD. Trimming pared 2 bases from V and 12 bases from J, leaving 13 bases between. The CDR3 is CATSDSVGVGQFF. The CDR3 DNA reads as TGTGCCACCAGTGATTCGGTGGGGGTTGGGCAGTTCTTC.

The chain combines TRBV29-1 with TRBJ1-3; maybe TRBD1 (5 bases). The germline V and J ends were trimmed by 1 base and 3 bases, with 22 bases remaining between them. This CDR3 contains 18 residues. Germline lookup yields CDR1 SQVTM and CDR2 ANQGSEA. CDR3 DNA: TGCAGCGTTGAAGTATATGGGGGATCCGGGACCTATGGAAACACCATATATTTT. As protein: CSVEVYGGSGTYGNTIYF.